This entry lists 25 T cell receptor beta chains sequenced from one sample in a study of blood T cell repertoires in COVID-19. Sequenced by immunoSEQ multiplex PCR; TCRdb stores in-frame clones only, minus some. Of 190,000 or so clones listed, about 87% are singletons. The sample was PBMCs or T cells enriched from blood (not recorded which). Every receptor here comes from a man younger than 35 with acute COVID-19.

This chain connects TRBV30 to TRBJ1-4; possibly TRBD1 for D (5 bases). With 0 bases removed from V and 8 bases from J, the gap between germline ends came to 19 bases. The length of the CDR3 is 16 residues. CDR1 is GTSNPN, CDR2 SVGIG, per germline (reference sequence). CDR3 bases: TGTGCCTGGAGTGTCAGTGGAGCGGGGGGAGGCGAAAAACTGTTTTTT. Amino acid sequence: CAWSVSGAGGGEKLFF. Looking up the rest from reference TRBV30 and TRBJ1-4 gives the full variable domain: SQTIHQWPATLVQPVGSPLSLECTVEGTSNPNLYWYRQAAGRGLQLLFYSVGIGQISSEVPQNLSASRPQDRQFILSSKKLLLSDSGFYLCAWSVSGAGGGEKLFFGSGTQLSVL.

The chain combines TRBV28 with TRBJ1-2; D may be TRBD1 (5 bases). The CDR3 loop spans 13 amino acids. Trimming left V 5 bases short and J 9 bases short, with 16 bases between. Germline CDR1 and CDR2: MDHEN and SYDVKM. The chain's CDR3 is CASSPRGRWSYTF. For the CDR3, the DNA is TGTGCCAGCAGTCCAAGGGGCCGCTGGAGCTACACCTTC.

The rearrangement joins TRBV5-1 to TRBJ2-7; 9 bases agree with TRBD2. After removal of 4 bases from V and 6 bases from J, the junction contained 11 bases not matched to a gene. The CDR3 runs to 15 residues. The germline V gene has CDR1 SGHRS and CDR2 YFSETQ. The CDR3 sequence: CASSGGTSKFLEQYF. The CDR3, as DNA: TGCGCCAGCAGCGGCGGGACTAGCAAGTTTCTCGAGCAGTACTTC. Using reference TRBV5-1 and TRBJ2-7 for the parts outside the CDR3, the full variable domain is KAGVTQTPRYLIKTRGQQVTLSCSPISGHRSVSWYQQTPGQGLQFLFEYFSETQRNKGNFPGRFSGRQFSNSRSEMNVSTLELGDSALYLCASSGGTSKFLEQYFGPGTRLTVT.

This clone was seen just once. Other nucleotide sequences in the sample specify the same CDR3. This sequence joins TRBV3-1 (or the pseudogene TRBV3-2) and TRBJ1-5; D uncertain. This CDR3 has 13 amino acids. Trimming stripped 1 base from V and 2 bases from J, with 3 bases between. Germline CDR1 LGHDT, CDR2 YNNKEL (reference sequence). The CDR3 region is CASSQGGNQPQHF. The CDR3 bases are TGTGCCAGCAGCCAAGGCGGCAATCAGCCCCAGCATTTT.

This chain links TRBV7-2 with TRBJ2-1, with a possible D match to TRBD2 (5 bases). With 5 bases removed from V and 6 bases from J, the gap between germline ends came to 11 bases. The CDR3 runs to 13 residues. Germline V gene lookup returns CDR1 SGHTA and CDR2 FQGNSA. The CDR3 nucleotides read TGTGCCAGCAGCCAATTGGGAGCCAATGAGCAGTTCTTC. This gives the protein CASSQLGANEQFF.

This rearrangement joins TRBV27 to TRBJ1-6, with 7 bases fitting TRBD1. This CDR3 spans 15 amino acids. The V gene's germline CDR1 is MNHEY and CDR2 SMNVEV (reference sequence). With 2 bases clipped from V and 8 bases from J, the junction kept 6 bases outside the gene matches. The DNA of the CDR3 is TGTGCCAGCAGTTTAATGGCAGGGGGGCATTCACCCCTCCACTTT. Translation gives CASSLMAGGHSPLHF.

CDR3 sequence reads: CASSIDHPGINSPLHF. The DNA of the CDR3 is TGTGCCAGTAGTATAGATCATCCAGGGATAAATTCACCCCTCCACTTT. This sequence joins TRBV19 and TRBJ1-6, with a weak D call TRBD1 (5 bases). Germline values: CDR1 LNHDA, CDR2 SQIVND (reference sequence). The CDR3 is 16 residues long. Trimming pared 0 bases from V and 7 bases from J, leaving 13 bases between.

The V gene is TRBV27, the J gene TRBJ2-7; TRBD1 matches at 7 bases. Unmatched junction bases numbered 6, after V lost 6 bases and J lost 1 base. Germline lookup yields CDR1 MNHEY and CDR2 SMNVEV (reference sequence). The CDR3 is 14 residues long. For the CDR3, the DNA is TGTGCCAGCAGGCGAGGACAGGCTTCCTACGAGCAGTACTTC. Its translation: CASRRGQASYEQYF.

The chain carries TRBV5-1 and TRBJ2-7; unclear D gene. CDR1 is SGHRS and CDR2 is YFSETQ in the germline V gene. Trimming left V 3 bases short and J 7 bases short, with 8 bases between. CDR3 size: 11 residues. In nucleotides, the CDR3 is TGCGCCAGCAGCTCCGAGTGGGAGCAGTACTTC. It encodes CASSSEWEQYF. Full variable domain (missing parts from reference TRBV5-1 and TRBJ2-7): KAGVTQTPRYLIKTRGQQVTLSCSPISGHRSVSWYQQTPGQGLQFLFEYFSETQRNKGNFPGRFSGRQFSNSRSEMNVSTLELGDSALYLCASSSEWEQYFGPGTRLTVT.

This clone was seen more than once but under ten times. V and J are TRBV27 and TRBJ1-1, with 8 bases matching TRBD1. V lost 0 bases, J lost 4 bases, and 7 bases stayed unmatched. Looked up from germline, CDR1 is MNHEY and CDR2 is SMNVEV (reference sequence). This CDR3 is 16 amino acids long. In DNA, the CDR3 is TGTGCCAGCAGTTTATCGGGGGAGGACAGGGTCACTGAAGCTTTCTTT. It codes for CASSLSGEDRVTEAFF.

Turning to this clone: This same CDR3 is encoded by further DNA sequences in the sample. The chain is built from TRBV28 and TRBJ1-1; D gene uncertain. Trimming shortened V by 1 base and J by 4 bases, and 7 bases separated the two germline ends. There are 13 residues in the CDR3. Germline assignment: CDR1 MDHEN and CDR2 SYDVKM. CDR3 DNA sequence: TGTGCCAGCAGTTTATCGGGAGGCACTGAAGCTTTCTTT. Amino acids: CASSLSGGTEAFF. Based on the CDR3 plus reference TRBV28 and TRBJ1-1, the full variable domain is DVKVTQSSRYLVKRTGEKVFLECVQDMDHENMFWYRQDPGLGLRLIYFSYDVKMKEKGDIPEGYSVSREKKERFSLILESASTNQTSMYLCASSLSGGTEAFFGQGTRLTVV.

This rearrangement joins TRBV28 to TRBJ2-3; 8 bases fit TRBD2. J gave up 4 bases and V 4 bases, and 7 bases lay outside the gene matches. The CDR3 length is 15 residues. In germline, CDR1 is MDHEN, CDR2 SYDVKM. The CDR3 DNA reads as TGTGCCAGCAGTTCGGCGGCGGGAGGTTCAGATACGCAGTATTTT. Protein product: CASSSAAGGSDTQYF.

The chain combines TRBV15 with TRBJ1-2, with TRBD1 identical over 8 bases. Germline V CDR1 and CDR2: LNHNV, YYDKDF (reference sequence). This CDR3 is 13 amino acids long. Trimming at V came to 3 bases and at J to 5 bases, leaving 2 bases not matched to a gene. CDR3 amino acids: CATSSNRGYGYTF. In DNA form, the CDR3 reads TGTGCCACCAGCAGTAACAGGGGGTATGGCTACACCTTC.

The chain joins TRBV4-3 to TRBJ2-1; D is possibly TRBD1 (5 bases). Trimming removed 0 bases at V and 6 bases at J, with 15 bases between. Germline V gene sequence: CDR1 LGHNA, CDR2 YSLEER. The CDR3 has 16 residues. CDR3 amino acids: CASSQDPRADPNEQFF. CDR3 sequence (DNA): TGCGCCAGCAGCCAAGATCCCAGGGCAGACCCCAATGAGCAGTTCTTC.

This clone was seen a single time. CDR3 in amino acids: CASSIGHGNEQFF. The DNA for the CDR3 is TGTGCCAGTAGTATAGGACATGGAAATGAGCAGTTCTTC. V and J are TRBV19 and TRBJ2-1; D ambiguous. Germline loops: CDR1 LNHDA, CDR2 SQIVND (reference sequence). The CDR3 extends over 13 amino acids. Trimming removed 1 base at V and 7 bases at J, with 8 bases between.

The rearrangement uses TRBV29-1 and TRBJ1-2; D gene ambiguous. This CDR3 is 12 amino acids long. CDR1 and CDR2 (germline): SQVTM, ANQGSEA. Trimming cost V 6 bases and J 5 bases, with 13 bases left between them. The CDR3 region is CSVLIRGYGYTF. CDR3 nucleotides: TGCAGCGTCCTGATCCGCGGGTATGGCTACACCTTC.

The J gene is TRBJ1-5, the V gene TRBV19, with TRBD1 as a possible D gene (6 bases). V was cut by 3 bases and J by 0 bases, with 18 bases left in between. The CDR3 consists of 18 residues. Germline values: CDR1 LNHDA, CDR2 SQIVND (reference sequence). DNA of the CDR3: TGTGCCAGTAGTATTGAGGCAGGGGCTGGATATAGCAATCAGCCCCAGCATTTT. The encoded protein is CASSIEAGAGYSNQPQHF.

This chain uses TRBV4-1 with TRBJ2-2, with 7 bases lining up with TRBD1. The V gene end was trimmed by 3 bases and the J gene end by 4 bases; junction bases not matched to a gene: 8. The V gene's germline CDR1 is MGHRA and CDR2 YSYEKL. The CDR3 is made up of 16 amino acids. The CDR3 nucleotides read TGCGCCAGCAGCCATCGAAGACAGGGTCTCACCGGGGAGCTGTTTTTT. Its translation: CASSHRRQGLTGELFF.

A single count supports this clone. The rearrangement links TRBV10-1 to TRBJ2-7, with 7 bases lining up with TRBD2. This CDR3 contains 14 residues. Trimming removed 0 bases from V and 3 bases from J; junction bases left unmatched: 2. Looked up from germline, CDR1 is WNHNN and CDR2 is SYGVQD (reference sequence). The CDR3 DNA reads as TGCGCCAGCAGTGAGTCAACTAGCGACTACGAGCAGTACTTC. Amino acid sequence: CASSESTSDYEQYF.

The gene calls are TRBV5-6 and TRBJ1-3; maybe TRBD1 (5 bases). This CDR3 has 17 amino acids. V gave up 3 bases and J gave up 0 bases, with 16 bases separating them. Germline CDR1 and CDR2: SGHDT and YYEEEE. CDR3 coding DNA: TGTGCCAGCAGCTCGCCGGGACGGACTATCTCTGGAAACACCATATATTTT. Encoded protein: CASSSPGRTISGNTIYF.

V is TRBV7-2 and J is TRBJ1-4; 7 bases align to TRBD1. Germline values: CDR1 SGHTA, CDR2 FQGNSA. J gave up 7 bases and V 5 bases, and 10 bases lay outside the gene matches. The CDR3 covers 15 residues. The CDR3 loop reads CASSVVTGAGEKLFF. CDR3 nucleotides: TGTGCCAGCAGCGTAGTAACAGGGGCCGGTGAAAAACTGTTTTTT.

The V and J genes are TRBV12-3 or TRBV12-4 and TRBJ1-5; a possible D gene is TRBD1 (6 bases). V lost 7 bases to trimming and J lost 5 bases, with 12 bases between them. This CDR3 has 13 residues. CDR3 nucleotide sequence: TGTGCCAGCACCCAGGGGACCTATCAGCCCCAGCATTTT. Translating gives CASTQGTYQPQHF.

This clone was seen just once. The rearrangement uses TRBV7-9 and TRBJ2-7; 8 bases map to TRBD1. The V gene's germline CDR1 is SEHNR and CDR2 FQNEAQ (reference sequence). CDR3 length: 14 amino acids. The V gene end was trimmed by 1 base and the J gene end by 5 bases; junction bases not matched to a gene: 4. CDR3 in DNA: TGTGCCAGCAGCTTAGTTCAGGGGGCCCACGAGCAGTACTTC. Translation: CASSLVQGAHEQYF.

The chain employs TRBV6-4 and TRBJ1-4; possible D gene TRBD1, 5 bases. Trimming pared 6 bases from V and 4 bases from J, leaving 12 bases between. This CDR3 comprises 14 residues. CDR1 MRHNA and CDR2 SNTAGT come from the germline V gene. CDR3 amino acids: CASRPTEDNEKLFF. The CDR3 nucleotides read TGTGCCAGCAGACCGACAGAGGATAATGAAAAACTGTTTTTT.

The CDR3 is CASSFGASGYEQYF. The CDR3 DNA sequence: TGTGCCAGCAGCTTCGGGGCTAGCGGCTACGAGCAGTACTTC. This rearrangement joins TRBV5-4 to TRBJ2-7; 7 bases map to TRBD2. This CDR3 is 14 amino acids long. Losses at the gene ends were 2 bases for V and 3 bases for J; bases not matched to a gene: 5. Germline-derived CDR1 and CDR2 are SGHNT and YYREEE (reference sequence). Combining the CDR3 with reference TRBV5-4 and TRBJ2-7 gives the whole variable domain ETGVTQSPTHLIKTRGQQVTLRCSSQSGHNTVSWYQQALGQGPQFIFQYYREEENGRGNFPPRFSGLQFPNYSSELNVNALELDDSALYLCASSFGASGYEQYFGPGTRLTVT.